This TCR beta chain was retrieved from a study of blood T cell repertoires in COVID-19. Assay: immunoSEQ multiplex PCR; the TCRdb copy retains only in-frame clones and omits some. The table includes a few hundred thousand clones, approximately 83% detected once. The V end was cut by 8 bases, the J end by 6 bases, with 17 bases between. Germline V gene lookup returns CDR1 KGHSH and CDR2 LQKENI. The CDR3 has 14 amino acids. The chain links TRBV18 to TRBJ2-1; D may be TRBD1 (6 bases). The TCR originated in a woman in her forties or fifties with acute or convalescent COVID-19. Sequenced sample: peripheral blood. In DNA form, the CDR3 reads TGTGCCAGCGTCAGGGGTTCCGGTAGCAATGAGCAGTTCTTC. Amino acid sequence: CASVRGSGSNEQFF.